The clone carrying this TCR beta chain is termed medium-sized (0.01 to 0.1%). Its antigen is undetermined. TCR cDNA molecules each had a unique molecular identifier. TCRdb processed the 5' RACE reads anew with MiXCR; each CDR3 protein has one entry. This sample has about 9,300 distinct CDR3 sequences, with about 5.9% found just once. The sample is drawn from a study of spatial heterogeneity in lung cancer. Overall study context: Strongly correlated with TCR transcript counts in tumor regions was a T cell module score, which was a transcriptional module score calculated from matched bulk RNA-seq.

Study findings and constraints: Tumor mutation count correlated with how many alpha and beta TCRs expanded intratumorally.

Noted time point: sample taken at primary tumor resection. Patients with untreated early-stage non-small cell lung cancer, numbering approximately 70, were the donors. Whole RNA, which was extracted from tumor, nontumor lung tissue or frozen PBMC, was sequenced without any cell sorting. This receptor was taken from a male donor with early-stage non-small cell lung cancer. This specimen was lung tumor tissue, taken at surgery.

CDR3 nucleotides: TGTGCCAGCAGCTTGACAGGGGGCGGGGAGACCCAGTACTTC. This codes for CASSLTGGGETQYF. This chain links TRBV7-9 with TRBJ2-5, with 10 bases identical to TRBD1. There are 14 residues in the CDR3. Trimming cost V 3 bases and J 5 bases; bases outside gene matches: 3. Per germline, CDR1 SEHNR and CDR2 FQNEAQ (reference sequence).